This record concerns one T cell receptor (beta chain) sequence. The assay was immunoSEQ multiplex PCR, and TCRdb's table has in-frame clones only and misses some. Of fewer than 2.5 million clones listed, 93% are singletons. The germline gives CDR1 SGHKS, CDR2 YYEKEE (reference sequence). The CDR3 totals 15 residues. V lost 4 bases, J lost 3 bases, and 17 bases lay in between. The sample comes from a study of shared clonotypes between healthy human individuals. This receptor was obtained from a man between 18 and 35 years old in good health. Some clones in this sample may be carry-over from other donors' samples. Sequencing used naive CD4+ T cells from PBMCs. The subset was: CD45RA+ positively selected. The chain recombines TRBV5-5 with TRBJ2-7; perhaps TRBD2 as D (6 bases). The CDR3 DNA reads as TGTGCCAGCAGCCCCGGGGACTCCCTCCGCTACGAGCAGTACTTC. It encodes CASSPGDSLRYEQYF.